Following are 20 T cell receptor beta chains from one sample sequenced in a study of blood T cell repertoires in COVID-19. Generated by immunoSEQ multiplex PCR, the TCRdb table keeps only in-frame clones and is missing some. The sample lists over 300,000 clones, around 90% occurring once. The sequenced sample was peripheral blood. The receptors come from a man aged 18 to 30 with active or convalescent COVID-19.

The J gene is TRBJ2-3, the V gene TRBV18, with D perhaps matching TRBD1 (5 bases). The germline V gene encodes CDR1 KGHSH and CDR2 LQKENI. This CDR3 has 17 amino acids. With 0 bases removed from V and 2 bases from J, the gap between germline ends came to 15 bases. The CDR3 DNA reads TGTGCCAGCTCACCACCGTCAGGGTGGAAGGACACAGATACGCAGTATTTT. This translates into CASSPPSGWKDTDTQYF. Supplemented by reference TRBV18 and TRBJ2-3, the full variable domain reads NAGVMQNPRHLVRRRGQEARLRCSPMKGHSHVYWYRQLPEEGLKFMVYLQKENIIDESGMPKERFSAEFPKEGPSILRIQQVVRGDSAAYFCASSPPSGWKDTDTQYFGPGTRLTVL.

This chain uses TRBV25-1 with TRBJ2-1, with 9 positions matching TRBD2. Germline lookup yields CDR1 MGHDK and CDR2 SYGVNS. This CDR3 contains 15 residues. V was clipped by 2 bases and J by 4 bases; unmatched bases: 3. CDR3 residues: CASSEPAGGYNEQFF. The CDR3 DNA sequence: TGTGCCAGCAGTGAACCAGCGGGGGGTTACAATGAGCAGTTCTTC.

The chain links TRBV18 to TRBJ2-7, with TRBD2 as a possible D gene (6 bases). The germline V gene has CDR1 KGHSH and CDR2 LQKENI. V shed 5 bases and J shed 2 bases, with 19 bases lying between them. This CDR3 has 16 amino acids. CDR3 amino acids: CASSAPGLAGPYEQYF. The CDR3, as DNA: TGTGCCAGCTCAGCGCCGGGGCTTGCGGGGCCCTACGAGCAGTACTTC.

This rearrangement joins TRBV7-9 to TRBJ2-3; 10 bases map to TRBD1. V was clipped by 6 bases and J by 5 bases; unmatched bases: 5. CDR1 is SEHNR, CDR2 FQNEAQ, per germline (reference sequence). This CDR3 comprises 14 residues. The CDR3: CASRSGQGKDTQYF. As DNA, the CDR3 is TGTGCCAGCAGATCGGGACAGGGGAAAGATACGCAGTATTTT.

V is TRBV2 and J is TRBJ1-4; the D gene is possibly TRBD1 (5 bases). The CDR3 is made up of 14 amino acids. Germline assignment: CDR1 SNHLY and CDR2 FYNNEI. The V end lost 2 bases, the J end lost 7 bases, and 11 bases lay between the germline ends. In DNA form, the CDR3 reads TGTGCCAGCAGTGAATGGGGCAGTGGTGAAAAACTGTTTTTT. As protein: CASSEWGSGEKLFF.

The gene calls are TRBV19 and TRBJ1-2; the D is unclear. V lost 7 bases and J 0 bases, leaving 18 bases between the germline ends. This CDR3 is 16 amino acids long. The germline V gene encodes CDR1 LNHDA and CDR2 SQIVND (reference sequence). CDR3 bases: TGTGCCAGTACCCCCGAGGTCAGTCGACCTAACTATGGCTACACCTTC. Amino acids: CASTPEVSRPNYGYTF. Combining the CDR3 with reference TRBV19 and TRBJ1-2 gives the whole variable domain DGGITQSPKYLFRKEGQNVTLSCEQNLNHDAMYWYRQDPGQGLRLIYYSQIVNDFQKGDIAEGYSVSREKKESFPLTVTSAQKNPTAFYLCASTPEVSRPNYGYTFGSGTRLTVV.

This clone was seen only once. The V and J genes are TRBV11-1 and TRBJ2-3, with 16 nucleotides matching TRBD2. V was clipped by 5 bases and J by 4 bases; unmatched bases: 3. There are 16 residues in the CDR3. CDR1 and CDR2 (germline): SGHAT, FQDESV (reference sequence). The CDR3 loop reads CASSLGLAGGPDTQYF. In DNA, the CDR3 is TGTGCCAGCAGCCTGGGACTAGCGGGAGGGCCAGATACGCAGTATTTT.

This chain links TRBV9 with TRBJ1-6, with D hard to call. The CDR3 runs 15 residues. Germline CDR1 reads SGDLS; CDR2 reads YYNGEE. The V gene lost 0 bases and the J gene lost 12 bases, with 16 bases spanning the gap. In DNA form, the CDR3 reads TGTGCCAGCAGCGTAGGAAGTTCGGGTGGCGGACCCCTCCACTTT. Translated, it gives CASSVGSSGGGPLHF. The full variable domain, completed using reference TRBV9 and TRBJ1-6, is DSGVTQTPKHLITATGQRVTLRCSPRSGDLSVYWYQQSLDQGLQFLIQYYNGEERAKGNILERFSAQQFPDLHSELNLSSLELGDSALYFCASSVGSSGGGPLHFGNGTRLTVT.

V gene TRBV11-2 combines with J gene TRBJ2-7, with a possible D match to TRBD2 (6 bases). The CDR3 has 14 residues. The V end lost 3 bases, the J end lost 4 bases, and 13 bases lay between the germline ends. Germline-derived CDR1 and CDR2 are SGHAT and FQNNGV. CDR3 DNA: TGTGCCAGCAGCTTCTCCTGGCGGGGTTACGAGCAGTACTTC. It encodes CASSFSWRGYEQYF. The full variable domain, in which reference TRBV11-2 and TRBJ2-7 provide the parts outside the CDR3, is EAGVAQSPRYKIIEKRQSVAFWCNPISGHATLYWYQQILGQGPKLLIQFQNNGVVDDSQLPKDRFSAERLKGVDSTLKIQPAKLEDSAVYLCASSFSWRGYEQYFGPGTRLTVT.

This sequence joins TRBV15 and TRBJ2-4, with D perhaps matching TRBD1 (6 bases). The CDR3 extends over 13 amino acids. V gave up 1 base and J gave up 7 bases, with 8 bases separating them. The V gene's germline CDR1 is LNHNV and CDR2 YYDKDF (reference sequence). This CDR3 reads CATSRVRGNIQYF. The CDR3 DNA sequence: TGTGCCACCAGCAGAGTCAGGGGTAACATTCAGTACTTC.

The rearrangement joins TRBV12-3 or TRBV12-4 to TRBJ1-2, with a weak D call TRBD1 (5 bases). This CDR3 region has 13 residues. The V gene lost 0 bases and the J gene lost 6 bases, with 8 bases spanning the gap. CDR3 sequence: CASSLAGADGYTF. For the CDR3, the DNA is TGTGCCAGCAGTTTAGCAGGGGCGGATGGCTACACCTTC.

The rearrangement uses TRBV4-2 and TRBJ2-7, with 10 bases matching TRBD2. The CDR3 extends over 16 amino acids. Looked up from germline, CDR1 is LGHNA and CDR2 is YNFKEQ. V trimming: 0 bases; J trimming: 4 bases; junction bases outside the gene matches: 6. The CDR3 DNA reads TGTGCCAGCAGCCAAGATCTTTCTAGCGGGAGTTACGAGCAGTACTTC. The encoded protein is CASSQDLSSGSYEQYF.

V usage is TRBV19 and J usage is TRBJ2-4, with 8 bases matching TRBD1. Unmatched junction bases numbered 5, after V lost 4 bases and J lost 0 bases. The CDR3 length is 16 residues. Germline assignment: CDR1 LNHDA and CDR2 SQIVND (reference sequence). CDR3 region: CASSTTGAIAKNIQYF. In DNA form, the CDR3 reads TGTGCCAGTAGTACGACAGGGGCCATAGCCAAAAACATTCAGTACTTC.

The chain has TRBV6-5 and TRBJ2-7, with 9 bases matching TRBD1. Germline loops: CDR1 MNHEY, CDR2 SVGAGI. This CDR3 is built from 14 residues. V shed 8 bases, J shed 4 bases, and the junction held 9 bases outside the gene matches. This CDR3 is CASGGTGIGYEQYF. The CDR3 nucleotides read TGTGCCAGCGGGGGGACAGGGATCGGGTACGAGCAGTACTTC.

The chain employs TRBV3-1 (or the pseudogene TRBV3-2) and TRBJ2-2; D not certain. V gave up 8 bases and J gave up 3 bases, with 7 bases separating them. Germline lookup yields CDR1 LGHDT and CDR2 YNNKEL (reference sequence). The CDR3 runs 12 residues. CDR3 bases: TGTGCCAGCCGTCGGGACACCGGGGAGCTGTTTTTT. Protein: CASRRDTGELFF.

V gene TRBV28 combines with J gene TRBJ2-1; 7 bases match TRBD1. The CDR3 is 15 residues long. CDR1 and CDR2 (germline): MDHEN, SYDVKM. The ends lost 6 bases at V and 1 base at J; junction bases unmatched: 6. This chain's CDR3 is CASRDRDRSYNEQFF. In DNA, the CDR3 is TGTGCCAGCAGGGACCGGGACAGATCCTACAATGAGCAGTTCTTC.

This clone was recorded once. The gene calls are TRBV6-4 and TRBJ2-7, with TRBD1 matching 9 bases. This CDR3 comprises 12 residues. Germline V gene sequence: CDR1 MRHNA, CDR2 SNTAGT. V shed 9 bases and J 4 bases; nucleotides not matched to a gene: 4. This CDR3 reads CARGQGGYEQYF. As DNA, the CDR3 is TGTGCCAGGGGACAGGGCGGATACGAGCAGTACTTC.

The chain is built from TRBV11-2 and TRBJ2-7; 10 bases match TRBD1. Germline values: CDR1 SGHAT, CDR2 FQNNGV. Trimming removed 3 bases from V and 4 bases from J; junction bases left unmatched: 3. The CDR3 is 14 amino acids. The CDR3 sequence: CASSFTGQGYEQYF. Written as DNA, the CDR3 is TGTGCCAGCAGCTTCACGGGACAGGGGTACGAGCAGTACTTC. Drawing the rest from reference TRBV11-2 and TRBJ2-7, the complete variable domain is EAGVAQSPRYKIIEKRQSVAFWCNPISGHATLYWYQQILGQGPKLLIQFQNNGVVDDSQLPKDRFSAERLKGVDSTLKIQPAKLEDSAVYLCASSFTGQGYEQYFGPGTRLTVT.

The rearrangement joins TRBV4-3 to TRBJ2-7; D gene uncertain. Germline values: CDR1 LGHNA, CDR2 YSLEER. The CDR3 is made up of 14 amino acids. V gave up 0 bases and J gave up 0 bases, with 6 bases separating them. The CDR3 DNA reads as TGCGCCAGCAGCCAAGACAGAAACTCCTACGAGCAGTACTTC. Translating it yields CASSQDRNSYEQYF.

With respect to this clone: Within the sample, other DNA sequences also encode this same CDR3. The V and J genes are TRBV5-1 and TRBJ1-1; tentatively, D is TRBD1 (5 bases). Germline values: CDR1 SGHRS, CDR2 YFSETQ. V was clipped by 4 bases and J by 2 bases, with 12 bases between them. This CDR3 has 14 residues. CDR3 DNA: TGCGCCAGCAGCCTTCAGGGAGGTAACACTGAAGCTTTCTTT. Protein product: CASSLQGGNTEAFF.